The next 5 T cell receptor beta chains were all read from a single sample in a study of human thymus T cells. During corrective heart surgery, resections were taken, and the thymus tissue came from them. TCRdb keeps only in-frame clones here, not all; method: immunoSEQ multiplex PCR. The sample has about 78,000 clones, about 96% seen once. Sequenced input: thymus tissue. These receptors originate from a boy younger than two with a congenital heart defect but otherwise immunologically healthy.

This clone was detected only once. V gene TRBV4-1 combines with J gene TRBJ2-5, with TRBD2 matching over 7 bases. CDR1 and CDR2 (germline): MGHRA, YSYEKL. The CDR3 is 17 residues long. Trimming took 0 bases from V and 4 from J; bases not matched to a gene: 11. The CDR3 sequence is CASSQDQGGPGGETQYF. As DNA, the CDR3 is TGCGCCAGCAGCCAAGATCAGGGCGGGCCGGGGGGAGAGACCCAGTACTTC.

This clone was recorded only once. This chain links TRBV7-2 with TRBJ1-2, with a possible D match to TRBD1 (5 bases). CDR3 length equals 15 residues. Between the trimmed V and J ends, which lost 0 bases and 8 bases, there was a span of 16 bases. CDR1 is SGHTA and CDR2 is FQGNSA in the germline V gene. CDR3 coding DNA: TGTGCCAGCAGCTTAGCGCTGGGGGGATCGGAGGGCTACACCTTC. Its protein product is CASSLALGGSEGYTF.

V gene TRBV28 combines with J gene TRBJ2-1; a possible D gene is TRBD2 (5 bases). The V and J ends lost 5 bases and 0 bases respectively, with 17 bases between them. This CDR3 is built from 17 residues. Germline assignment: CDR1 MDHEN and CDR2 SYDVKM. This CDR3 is CASSGLTRDFSYNEQFF. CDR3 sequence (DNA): TGTGCCAGCAGTGGCCTAACTAGGGATTTCTCCTACAATGAGCAGTTCTTC.

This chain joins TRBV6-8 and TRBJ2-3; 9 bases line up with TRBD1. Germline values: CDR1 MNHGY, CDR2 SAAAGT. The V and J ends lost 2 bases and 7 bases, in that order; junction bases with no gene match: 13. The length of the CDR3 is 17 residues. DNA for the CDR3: TGTGCCAGCAGTTACCCCTTACACCGACAGGGGGGGAATACGCAGTATTTT. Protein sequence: CASSYPLHRQGGNTQYF.

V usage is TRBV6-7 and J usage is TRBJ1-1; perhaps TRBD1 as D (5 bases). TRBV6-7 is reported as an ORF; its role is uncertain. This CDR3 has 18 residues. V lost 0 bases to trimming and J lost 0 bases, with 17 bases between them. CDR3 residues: CASSYSMEQGQLNTEAFF. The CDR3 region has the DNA TGTGCCAGCAGTTACTCGATGGAGCAGGGTCAACTGAACACTGAAGCTTTCTTT.